Following are 30 T cell receptor beta chains from one sample sequenced in a study of blood T cell repertoires in COVID-19. Assay: immunoSEQ multiplex PCR; the TCRdb copy retains only in-frame clones and omits some. The sample includes some 83,000 clones, about 86% of them seen just once. The specimen sequenced was peripheral blood. All receptors come from an elderly man in a cohort sampled during active COVID-19.

The J gene is TRBJ2-7, the V gene TRBV2, with D possibly matching TRBD2 (6 bases). Germline V CDR1 and CDR2: SNHLY, FYNNEI. This CDR3 spans 15 amino acids. V was cut by 6 bases and J by 2 bases, with 17 bases left in between. CDR3 residues: CASRVGGSEAYEQYF. The DNA of the CDR3 is TGTGCCAGCAGGGTCGGGGGTAGTGAAGCCTACGAGCAGTACTTC. Filled out from reference TRBV2 and TRBJ2-7, the complete variable domain reads EPEVTQTPSHQVTQMGQEVILRCVPISNHLYFYWYRQILGQKVEFLVSFYNNEISEKSEIFDDQFSVERPDGSNFTLKIRSTKLEDSAMYFCASRVGGSEAYEQYFGPGTRLTVT.

This chain uses TRBV5-1 with TRBJ2-5; weak D call: TRBD1 (5 bases). Trimming stripped 0 bases from V and 3 bases from J, with 12 bases between. The CDR3 runs 15 residues. Per the germline V gene, CDR1 is SGHRS and CDR2 is YFSETQ. This chain's CDR3 is CASSLEKGSKETQYF. CDR3 in DNA: TGCGCCAGCAGCTTGGAAAAGGGGTCGAAAGAGACCCAGTACTTC.

V usage is TRBV5-1 and J usage is TRBJ2-2; 13 bases line up with TRBD2. This CDR3 region has 14 residues. Germline assignment: CDR1 SGHRS and CDR2 YFSETQ. V lost 9 bases and J lost 4; bases outside the gene matches: 3. In nucleotides, the CDR3 is TGCGCCACGGGGACTAGCGGGGCCACCGGGGAGCTGTTTTTT. This encodes CATGTSGATGELFF. The whole variable domain, filled in from reference TRBV5-1 and TRBJ2-2, reads KAGVTQTPRYLIKTRGQQVTLSCSPISGHRSVSWYQQTPGQGLQFLFEYFSETQRNKGNFPGRFSGRQFSNSRSEMNVSTLELGDSALYLCATGTSGATGELFFGEGSRLTVL.

V is TRBV5-1 and J is TRBJ2-5; D not certain. Deletions cut 0 bases from V and 5 bases from J, with 11 bases between. The CDR3 is 14 residues long. Germline V gene sequence: CDR1 SGHRS, CDR2 YFSETQ. CDR3 sequence: CASSLGAGAETQYF. The CDR3 coding sequence is TGCGCCAGCAGCTTGGGGGCAGGTGCGGAGACCCAGTACTTC.

The V and J genes are TRBV18 and TRBJ2-5, with D perhaps matching TRBD1 (6 bases). Trimming removed 3 bases at V and 3 bases at J, with 11 bases between. This CDR3 comprises 14 residues. Germline-derived CDR1 and CDR2 are KGHSH and LQKENI. CDR3 coding DNA: TGTGCCAGCTCACCGTACAGGGTCGAAGAGACCCAGTACTTC. Protein product: CASSPYRVEETQYF.

The chain combines TRBV18 with TRBJ1-4, with 7 bases aligning to TRBD1. The CDR3 covers 16 residues. Germline V gene lookup returns CDR1 KGHSH and CDR2 LQKENI. V lost 4 bases to trimming and J lost 4 bases; unmatched junction nucleotides: 9. The CDR3 DNA is TGTGCCAGCTCACTCACGACAGGGTCCGGTAATGAAAAACTGTTTTTT. Translated, it gives CASSLTTGSGNEKLFF.

The chain links TRBV28 to TRBJ2-6, with 11 bases matching TRBD1. The CDR3 loop spans 19 amino acids. V was pared by 3 bases and J by 3 bases, with 10 bases of the junction left unmatched. The germline gives CDR1 MDHEN, CDR2 SYDVKM. Written as DNA, the CDR3 is TGTGCCAGCAGTTTTTTAGGGACAGGGGGTTTAGTTGGGGCCAACGTCCTGACTTTC. Amino acids: CASSFLGTGGLVGANVLTF.

This sequence joins TRBV4-2 and TRBJ2-1; 11 bases line up with TRBD2. V was clipped by 3 bases and J by 3 bases; unmatched bases: 4. The length of the CDR3 is 16 residues. The germline V gene has CDR1 LGHNA and CDR2 YNFKEQ. The CDR3 region has the DNA TGTGCCAGCAGCCATGCCGGGACTAGCGGCTACAATGAGCAGTTCTTC. This encodes CASSHAGTSGYNEQFF.

The chain's CDR3 is CASSLGQGPYEQYF. Here the CDR3 DNA reads TGTGCCAGCAGCTTGGGACAGGGGCCCTACGAGCAGTACTTC. The J gene is TRBJ2-7, the V gene TRBV9; 10 nucleotides line up with TRBD1. Germline trimming cut 4 bases from V and 2 bases from J; bases unmatched to any gene: 3. The CDR3 covers 14 residues. In germline, CDR1 is SGDLS, CDR2 YYNGEE.

The table lists this clone with a few counts. This sequence joins TRBV5-1 and TRBJ1-5; 7 positions agree with TRBD1. V dropped 0 bases and J dropped 5; count of bases not matched to a gene: 8. The germline gives CDR1 SGHRS, CDR2 YFSETQ. The CDR3 is 16 residues long. This chain's CDR3 is CASSLGSGTDDQPQHF. DNA for the CDR3: TGCGCCAGCAGCTTGGGCTCCGGGACAGACGATCAGCCCCAGCATTTT.

This clone showed up just once. At one end, the junction sequence differs from germline, possibly due to a read error. The chain combines TRBV7-9 with TRBJ2-3, with D perhaps matching TRBD1 (7 bases). The length of the CDR3 is 14 residues. The germline gives CDR1 SEHNR, CDR2 FQNEAQ (reference sequence). CDR3 DNA sequence: TGTGCCAGCAGCCTAGCATCAGGGGGGGATACGCAGTATTTT. As protein: CASSLASGGDTQYF.

The chain couples TRBV5-1 to TRBJ1-2; 8 bases line up with TRBD1. This CDR3 has 14 residues. The V gene end was trimmed by 3 bases and the J gene end by 4 bases; junction bases not matched to a gene: 5. The V gene's germline CDR1 is SGHRS and CDR2 YFSETQ. This CDR3 is CASSSGQGGYGYTF. CDR3 in DNA: TGCGCCAGCAGCTCAGGACAGGGAGGCTATGGCTACACCTTC.

CDR3 amino acids: CASSEAGTSSGNTIYF. CDR3 DNA sequence: TGTGCCAGCAGTGAAGCGGGGACATCCTCTGGAAACACCATATATTTT. The rearrangement uses TRBV6-1 and TRBJ1-3; TRBD1 might be the D (6 bases). Germline-derived CDR1 and CDR2 are MNHNS and SASEGT. The CDR3 contains 16 residues. V was shortened by 0 bases and J by 0 bases, with 9 bases between the two germline ends.

The gene calls are TRBV5-8 and TRBJ1-4; weak D call: TRBD1 (6 bases). The CDR3 spans 16 residues. Per the germline V gene, CDR1 is SGHTS and CDR2 is YDEGEE. V was pared by 3 bases and J by 7 bases, with 19 bases between. The DNA of the CDR3 is TGTGCCAGCAGCTCACTACCGGGACAAGGCGGTGAAAAACTGTTTTTT. This gives the protein CASSSLPGQGGEKLFF.

This rearrangement joins TRBV5-1 to TRBJ2-5; tentatively, D is TRBD2 (6 bases). The CDR3 has 15 amino acids. Germline CDR1 reads SGHRS; CDR2 reads YFSETQ. V shed 0 bases and J shed 2 bases, with 11 bases lying between them. CDR3 residues: CASSLALGGQETQYF. CDR3 in DNA: TGCGCCAGCAGCTTGGCCTTGGGGGGTCAAGAGACCCAGTACTTC.

The V gene is TRBV5-5, the J gene TRBJ1-1; 10 bases fit TRBD1. The CDR3 contains 15 residues. Germline V gene lookup returns CDR1 SGHKS and CDR2 YYEKEE (reference sequence). With V trimmed by 0 bases and J by 3 bases, 2 bases remained unmatched. The CDR3 DNA reads TGTGCCAGCAGCTTGGAGGACAGGGGGTACACTGAAGCTTTCTTT. Residues: CASSLEDRGYTEAFF.

V is TRBV5-6 and J is TRBJ1-2; 12 nucleotides line up with TRBD1. J was trimmed by 8 bases and V by 5 bases; bases with no gene match: 10. Looked up from germline, CDR1 is SGHDT and CDR2 is YYEEEE. This CDR3 is built from 15 residues. CDR3 amino acids: CASSSRDRGLWGYTF. DNA of the CDR3: TGTGCCAGCAGTTCCCGGGACAGGGGGCTTTGGGGCTACACCTTC.

The chain combines TRBV6-5 with TRBJ1-2; 8 positions match TRBD1. Germline assignment: CDR1 MNHEY and CDR2 SVGAGI. Losses at the gene ends were 4 bases for V and 7 bases for J; bases not matched to a gene: 8. This CDR3 has 14 amino acids. Here the CDR3 reads CASSSGQGSFGYTF. CDR3 DNA sequence: TGTGCCAGCAGTTCAGGACAGGGATCATTTGGCTACACCTTC.

The rearrangement joins TRBV6-5 to TRBJ1-3; possible D gene TRBD1, 5 bases. CDR3 length: 15 residues. V lost 3 bases, J lost 2 bases, and 11 bases lay in between. Germline CDR1 MNHEY, CDR2 SVGAGI. CDR3 DNA sequence: TGTGCCAGCAGTTATGCAGGGACTCCTGGAAACACCATATATTTT. Translating it yields CASSYAGTPGNTIYF.

V gene TRBV12-3 or TRBV12-4 combines with J gene TRBJ1-1; no definite D call. This CDR3 region has 13 residues. Deletions cut 1 base from V and 4 bases from J, with 7 bases between. CDR3: CASSLGGGTEAFF. CDR3 DNA: TGTGCCAGCAGTTTAGGAGGAGGCACTGAAGCTTTCTTT.

The CDR3 coding sequence is TGTGCCAGCAGCCAAGAGGGGGACAGGGCTCCCCTCCACTTT. It is translated as CASSQEGDRAPLHF. V gene TRBV3-1 (or the pseudogene TRBV3-2) combines with J gene TRBJ1-6; 9 nucleotides align to TRBD1. V was clipped by 0 bases and J by 13 bases; unmatched bases: 4. Germline V gives CDR1 LGHDT, CDR2 YNNKEL (reference sequence). The CDR3 is 14 amino acids.

The chain recombines TRBV2 with TRBJ1-5; 8 bases agree with TRBD1. Trimming cost V 8 bases and J 1 base; bases outside gene matches: 1. This CDR3 is 13 amino acids long. Germline V gene data show CDR1 as SNHLY and CDR2 as FYNNEI. CDR3 in DNA: TGTGCCAGCCGACAGGGGAGCAATCAGCCCCAGCATTTT. Translated, it gives CASRQGSNQPQHF.

V is TRBV10-1 and J is TRBJ1-1; 9 bases line up with TRBD1. Per germline, CDR1 WNHNN and CDR2 SYGVQD (reference sequence). J gave up 4 bases and V 4 bases, and 7 bases lay outside the gene matches. This CDR3 is built from 15 residues. The CDR3 here is CASSGPGQGGTEAFF. In DNA form, the CDR3 reads TGCGCCAGCAGTGGACCGGGACAGGGAGGCACTGAAGCTTTCTTT.

V is TRBV2 and J is TRBJ1-2; the D is unclear. Germline CDR1 and CDR2: SNHLY and FYNNEI. The CDR3 is made up of 11 amino acids. V lost 2 bases and J lost 8, with 6 bases in between. In DNA form, the CDR3 reads TGTGCCAGCAGTGAATATTTCGGCTACACCTTC. Translated: CASSEYFGYTF.

The CDR3 DNA reads TGTGCCAGCAATCGGGGGTCGGAGGGCACAGATACGCAGTATTTT. This sequence encodes CASNRGSEGTDTQYF. The chain has TRBV9 and TRBJ2-3, with a tentative D call TRBD2 (6 bases). V was cut by 6 bases and J by 1 base, with 15 bases left in between. Germline V gene data show CDR1 as SGDLS and CDR2 as YYNGEE. CDR3 length: 15 amino acids.

This clone was observed a handful of times. The chain is built from TRBV7-2 and TRBJ1-6; TRBD1 aligns across 7 bases. V trimming: 6 bases; J trimming: 6 bases; junction bases outside the gene matches: 11. CDR1 is SGHTA, CDR2 FQGNSA, per germline. CDR3 size: 16 residues. This CDR3 reads CASRPDRSSFNSPLHF. Here the CDR3 DNA reads TGTGCCAGCAGGCCGGACAGGAGTAGTTTTAATTCACCCCTCCACTTT.

V usage is TRBV3-1 (or the pseudogene TRBV3-2) and J usage is TRBJ1-6; D possibly corresponds to TRBD1 (5 bases). Germline CDR1 LGHDT, CDR2 YNNKEL (reference sequence). V was clipped by 6 bases and J by 9 bases, with 12 bases between them. The CDR3 runs to 13 residues. CDR3 residues: CASRGGAGSPLHF. CDR3 DNA sequence: TGTGCCAGCAGGGGTGGGGCCGGTTCACCCCTCCACTTT.

This chain links TRBV6-6 with TRBJ2-7; no firm D call. V was clipped by 0 bases and J by 3 bases, with 12 bases between them. The CDR3 totals 15 residues. Germline CDR1 and CDR2: MNHNY and SVGAGI (reference sequence). Here the CDR3 reads CASSYSSRYNYEQYF. CDR3 nucleotide sequence: TGTGCCAGCAGTTACTCCTCGCGGTACAACTACGAGCAGTACTTC.

This chain uses TRBV5-1 with TRBJ2-7, with no clear D. Trimming pared 0 bases from V and 4 bases from J, leaving 8 bases between. CDR1 and CDR2 (germline): SGHRS, YFSETQ. The CDR3 runs 13 residues. The CDR3, as DNA: TGCGCCAGCAGCTTGGAACATTTTTACGAGCAGTACTTC. Protein sequence: CASSLEHFYEQYF.

This chain uses TRBV6-1 with TRBJ1-2, with D perhaps TRBD1 (5 bases). CDR3 length: 12 residues. V was pared by 3 bases and J by 7 bases, with 9 bases between. The germline V gene has CDR1 MNHNS and CDR2 SASEGT. The CDR3 region is CASSDRVGGYTF. DNA for the CDR3: TGTGCCAGCAGTGACAGGGTCGGTGGCTACACCTTC.